These 21 T cell receptor beta chains came from one sample sequenced in a study of CD8 T cells in Susac syndrome. RNA, at roughly 0.5 to 1 ug, was reverse transcribed with random hexamers. TCRdb independently ran MiXCR on the immunoSEQ multiplex PCR reads; one entry per CDR3 protein. The sample consists of roughly 140,000 distinct CDR3 sequences, around 96% of them appearing once. Sequences were obtained from CD4+ T cells from PBMCs. These receptors were collected from a human donor with Susac syndrome.

V is TRBV6-5 and J is TRBJ1-2; tentative D call: TRBD1 (6 bases). V was cut by 7 bases and J by 8 bases, with 17 bases left in between. CDR1 is MNHEY and CDR2 is SVGAGI in the germline V gene. CDR3 length: 13 amino acids. CDR3 sequence (DNA): TGTGCCAGCACCCGGCAGGGGCTTCTCGGCTACACCTTC. Protein product: CASTRQGLLGYTF.

The chain is built from TRBV4-3 and TRBJ2-5; D is undetermined. Trimming took off 1 base at V and 1 base at J, with 4 bases between the two ends. The CDR3 is 13 residues long. Per the germline V gene, CDR1 is LGHNA and CDR2 is YSLEER. CDR3 loop: CASSQVVQETQYF. CDR3 in DNA: TGCGCCAGCAGCCAAGTAGTCCAAGAGACCCAGTACTTC.

J is TRBJ2-2 and V is TRBV9, with 9 bases fitting TRBD1. The CDR3 spans 16 residues. Germline CDR1 reads SGDLS; CDR2 reads YYNGEE. The V and J ends lost 4 bases and 7 bases, in that order; junction bases with no gene match: 11. As DNA, the CDR3 is TGTGCCAGCAGCCCCCGGGACAGGGTGTTCTACGGGGAGCTGTTTTTT. Its protein is CASSPRDRVFYGELFF.

This sequence joins TRBV6-6 and TRBJ2-5; a possible D gene is TRBD2 (6 bases). Germline V gives CDR1 MNHNY, CDR2 SVGAGI (reference sequence). Trimming took 6 bases from V and 3 from J, leaving 11 bases between them. The CDR3 is made up of 13 amino acids. The CDR3 coding sequence is TGTGCCAGCAGCCAGACTAGGGAAGAGACCCAGTACTTC. It is translated as CASSQTREETQYF.

The rearrangement uses TRBV10-3 and TRBJ1-1; D might be TRBD1 (6 bases). The length of the CDR3 is 14 residues. The V gene lost 5 bases and the J gene lost 5 bases, with 15 bases spanning the gap. Germline lookup yields CDR1 ENHRY and CDR2 SYGVKD. CDR3 region: CAISLTGKRTEAFF. The CDR3 nucleotides are TGTGCCATCAGTCTTACAGGGAAGCGGACTGAAGCTTTCTTT.

The V call is TRBV12-3 or TRBV12-4, the J call TRBJ2-5, with a tentative D call TRBD2 (7 bases). The CDR3 has 15 amino acids. V shed 2 bases and J shed 4 bases, with 14 bases lying between them. CDR3 amino acids: CASSLRGAFSETQYF. CDR3 sequence (DNA): TGTGCCAGCAGTTTACGGGGGGCATTTTCAGAGACCCAGTACTTC.

The CDR3 spells CASSLDSRGGYTF. CDR3 in DNA: TGTGCCAGCAGCTTAGATTCGAGGGGTGGCTACACCTTC. The gene calls are TRBV11-2 and TRBJ1-2; D may be TRBD1 (5 bases). With 0 bases removed from V and 7 bases from J, the gap between germline ends came to 9 bases. Germline V CDR1 and CDR2: SGHAT, FQNNGV. There are 13 residues in the CDR3.

This clonotype has just one count. The V call is TRBV20-1, the J call TRBJ2-7; D assignment may be TRBD1 or TRBD2 (5 bases each). The CDR3 spans 12 residues. V gave up 4 bases and J gave up 4 bases, with 11 bases separating them. Per the germline V gene, CDR1 is DFQATT and CDR2 is SNEGSKA (reference sequence). CDR3 in amino acids: CSATRDGYEQYF. The CDR3 DNA reads as TGCAGTGCTACTAGGGACGGGTACGAGCAGTACTTC.

The chain has TRBV29-1 and TRBJ1-5, with D perhaps matching TRBD1 (5 bases). This CDR3 spans 15 amino acids. Trimming stripped 7 bases from V and 3 bases from J, with 19 bases between. Germline CDR1 SQVTM, CDR2 ANQGSEA. In DNA, the CDR3 is TGCAGCGCTACCATAGGGACGGCCACCAATCAGCCCCAGCATTTT. Protein: CSATIGTATNQPQHF.

The rearrangement links TRBV12-5 to TRBJ1-6; D remains unclear. This CDR3 region has 14 residues. With 7 bases removed from V and 8 bases from J, the gap between germline ends came to 15 bases. CDR1 is LGHNT and CDR2 is FRNRAP in the germline V gene. The CDR3 protein is CASASDQTYSPLHF. CDR3 nucleotides: TGTGCTAGTGCCTCGGACCAGACTTATTCACCCCTCCACTTT.

The rearrangement joins TRBV6-5 to TRBJ2-1; tentatively, D is TRBD1 (6 bases). With 7 bases removed from V and 11 bases from J, the gap between germline ends came to 15 bases. Germline V lookup: CDR1 MNHEY, CDR2 SVGAGI. The CDR3 spans 12 residues. The CDR3 loop is CASTAWDKKQFF. The DNA of the CDR3 is TGTGCCAGCACCGCCTGGGACAAAAAGCAGTTCTTC.

The V gene is TRBV29-1, the J gene TRBJ2-1; TRBD1 or TRBD2 may be the D gene (5 bases each). The CDR3 loop spans 14 amino acids. Trimming removed 4 bases from V and 4 bases from J, with 14 bases in between. CDR1 is SQVTM and CDR2 is ANQGSEA in the germline V gene. The CDR3 DNA sequence: TGCAGCGTTGCTGGGGGAGTGACTTACAATGAGCAGTTCTTC. Translating it yields CSVAGGVTYNEQFF.

The rearrangement links TRBV7-9 to TRBJ1-2, with a possible D match to TRBD1 (5 bases). The germline V and J ends were trimmed by 3 bases and 4 bases, with 15 bases remaining between them. Germline assignment: CDR1 SEHNR and CDR2 FQNEAQ (reference sequence). The CDR3 contains 15 residues. CDR3 residues: CASSFKGDSFYGYTF. The CDR3, as DNA: TGTGCCAGCAGCTTTAAGGGAGACAGTTTCTATGGCTACACCTTC.

The chain has TRBV25-1 and TRBJ1-2, with TRBD1 as a possible D gene (5 bases). This CDR3 spans 13 amino acids. Germline assignment: CDR1 MGHDK and CDR2 SYGVNS. The germline V and J ends were trimmed by 3 bases and 4 bases, with 9 bases remaining between them. The CDR3 DNA follows: TGTGCCAGCAGTGATGGGGGGTTCTATGGCTACACCTTC. It yields the protein CASSDGGFYGYTF.

The CDR3, as DNA: TGCGCCAGCAGCACGACAGGGGCGGACTATGGCTACACCTTC. Translated, it gives CASSTTGADYGYTF. This chain joins TRBV5-1 and TRBJ1-2; 8 bases line up with TRBD1. The J segment lost 3 bases and the V segment lost 4 bases, leaving 5 bases of the junction unmatched. This CDR3 comprises 14 residues. Germline CDR1 is SGHRS and CDR2 is YFSETQ.

The rearrangement joins TRBV20-1 to TRBJ2-3, with 10 bases fitting TRBD2. The CDR3 extends over 14 amino acids. V lost 5 bases, J lost 1 base, and 3 bases stayed unmatched. Per the germline V gene, CDR1 is DFQATT and CDR2 is SNEGSKA (reference sequence). The CDR3 reads CSAESGGGTDTQYF. In DNA, the CDR3 is TGCAGTGCTGAAAGCGGGGGGGGCACAGATACGCAGTATTTT.

The J gene is TRBJ2-7, the V gene TRBV12-3 or TRBV12-4; 7 bases align to TRBD1. J gave up 7 bases and V 1 base, and 4 bases lay outside the gene matches. The CDR3 loop spans 13 amino acids. The CDR3 protein is CASSLGQGVEQYF. As DNA, the CDR3 is TGTGCCAGCAGTTTAGGCCAGGGGGTTGAGCAGTACTTC.

The genes are TRBV5-4 and TRBJ2-7, with D unresolved. Between the trimmed V and J ends, which lost 0 bases and 5 bases, there was a span of 9 bases. The length of the CDR3 is 13 residues. CDR1 is SGHNT, CDR2 YYREEE, per germline (reference sequence). CDR3 region: CASSLEPSHEQYF. For the CDR3, the DNA is TGTGCCAGCAGCTTGGAACCGAGCCACGAGCAGTACTTC.

The rearrangement joins TRBV20-1 to TRBJ2-5; D unclear. The CDR3 runs 8 residues. CDR1 and CDR2 from the germline V gene are DFQATT and SNEGSKA (reference sequence). Trimming shortened V by 7 bases and J by 7 bases, and 4 bases separated the two germline ends. The chain's CDR3 is CSVGTQYF. DNA of the CDR3: TGCAGTGTGGGGACCCAGTACTTC.

V usage is TRBV29-1 and J usage is TRBJ2-7; weak D call: TRBD1 (5 bases). In germline, CDR1 is SQVTM, CDR2 ANQGSEA. The CDR3 is made up of 12 amino acids. Trimming took off 8 bases at V and 3 bases at J, with 14 bases between the two ends. This CDR3 is CSPRQGNYEQYF. CDR3 nucleotide sequence: TGCAGCCCGAGGCAGGGAAACTACGAGCAGTACTTC.

This clonotype was detected once. CDR3 in DNA: TGCAGTGCTAGCGGGGCCGTCACAGATACGCAGTATTTT. It encodes CSASGAVTDTQYF. This chain connects TRBV20-1 to TRBJ2-3; either TRBD1 or TRBD2 may fit D (5 bases each). Trimming cost V 3 bases and J 2 bases, with 9 bases left between them. This CDR3 is built from 13 residues. The germline V gene encodes CDR1 DFQATT and CDR2 SNEGSKA (reference sequence).